The text below deals with one T cell receptor beta chain. The sample belongs to a study of OX40 agonist ivuxolimab in advanced cancers. About the study: Hepatocellular carcinoma, melanoma, renal cell or head and neck cancer occurred in dose-escalation patients.

CDR1 is LNHDA and CDR2 is SQIVND in the germline V gene (reference sequence). V lost 11 bases and J 6 bases, leaving 11 bases between the germline ends. CDR3 size: 10 residues. Libraries were prepared by immunoSEQ multiplex PCR; TCRdb keeps only in-frame clonotypes and omits some of them. The sample contains some 19,000 clones, nearly 80% of which appear only once. The chain couples TRBV19 to TRBJ2-7, with D maybe TRBD2 (5 bases). The sample in question was CD4+ or CD8+ T cells sorted from blood, obtained in a trial of the OX40 agonist ivuxolimab. The sequence came from an adult with an advanced solid tumor such as melanoma, head and neck, liver or kidney cancer. DNA for the CDR3: TGTGCCTCGGGCGGGCCCGAGCAGTACTTC. This sequence encodes CASGGPEQYF.